This T cell receptor beta chain stems from a study of cytomegalovirus exposure and HLA in healthy donors. Donors in the study were healthy people who gave bone marrow. Germline lookup yields CDR1 SGHRS and CDR2 YFSETQ. This CDR3 region has 13 residues. Trimming shortened V by 0 bases and J by 6 bases, and 10 bases separated the two germline ends. Study observations and caveats: With later analysis, a missense DCLRE1C variant became linked to TCR beta V- and J-gene trimming. Many donors shared some public TCRs, even though most TCR sequences were rare.

PCR involved 60 Vbeta and 13 Jbeta primers. In the study's own analysis: The authors later counted roughly 76 million unique TCR beta chains, some 11 million of them shared. This table comes from immunoSEQ multiplex PCR, and its TCRdb copy is limited to in-frame clones, with some not included. V and J calls and clone size are those listed in that table; D and trimming were worked out from the DNA. Altogether 100,000 to 150,000 clones are present, 81% being singletons, with the ten largest covering 0.95% to 1.4%. A word on this clone: Antigen specificity is unknown.

The sequence came from a woman in her 30s in good health and CMV-seronegative. V and J are TRBV5-1 and TRBJ2-7, with TRBD1 as a possible D gene (5 bases). Sequencing was performed on PBMCs. CDR3 amino acids: CASSLVERGEQYF. Written as DNA, the CDR3 is TGCGCCAGCAGCTTGGTTGAAAGGGGCGAGCAGTACTTC.